Listed here are 2 T cell receptor beta chains from one sample, sequenced in a study of T-cell reconstitution after alpha-beta-depleted transplantation in children listed by TCRdb under 2016. Library preparation employed PCR. TCRdb names Illumina HiSeq 2500 as the instrument used. TCR library preparation used molecular barcoding, with unique molecular identifiers applied to normalize quantification of the TCRbeta repertoire. The raw public reads went through TCRdb reprocessing: fastp at Q25, MiXCR clone calling, in-frame beta chains kept. Each entry merges the rows of one CDR3 protein and shows their most common DNA and genes. In this sample the table shows 150,000 to 250,000 distinct CDR3 sequences, about 14% of which occur a single time. Roughly an eighth of the sample goes to the ten largest clones. Sequenced here: PBMCs from the stem cell graft donor, sampled from the stem cell graft. These receptors were taken from a human donor who donated a stem cell graft to a child with acute lymphoblastic leukemia.

This clonotype was seen many times. V is TRBV5-5 and J is TRBJ2-2; 12 bases agree with TRBD2. V shed 0 bases and J 4 bases; nucleotides not matched to a gene: 4. The germline CDR1 and CDR2 sequences are SGHKS and YYEKEE (reference sequence). The CDR3 extends over 17 amino acids. CDR3 DNA: TGTGCCAGCAGCTTGGCGCCTAGCGGGAGGGCCACCGGGGAGCTGTTTTTT. This codes for CASSLAPSGRATGELFF. Looking up the rest from reference TRBV5-5 and TRBJ2-2 gives the full variable domain: DAGVTQSPTHLIKTRGQQVTLRCSPISGHKSVSWYQQVLGQGPQFIFQYYEKEERGRGNFPDRFSARQFPNYSSELNVNALLLGDSALYLCASSLAPSGRATGELFFGEGSRLTVL.

This clonotype was seen more than once but under ten times. The rearrangement uses TRBV11-2 and TRBJ2-1, with TRBD2 as a possible D gene (6 bases). This CDR3 region has 15 residues. The germline V gene encodes CDR1 SGHAT and CDR2 FQNNGV. V lost 1 base to trimming and J lost 8 bases, with 15 bases between them. Here the CDR3 reads CASSLGRGVRDEQFF. The CDR3 DNA reads TGTGCCAGCAGCTTAGGGCGCGGGGTTAGAGATGAGCAGTTCTTC.